The clone carrying this T cell receptor (beta chain) was recorded only once. Antigen: not known. The data were produced by immunoSEQ multiplex PCR, yet TCRdb's version contains in-frame clones alone and is incomplete. The data show 150,000 to 200,000 clones, roughly 90% seen once. Time point specified: blood 4 weeks post-SBRT, at nephrectomy. Treatment denoted: 15 Gy SBRT to primary tumor, nephrectomy 4 weeks later. Nephrectomy followed 15 Gy stereotactic body radiation by 4 weeks. The CDR3 is 14 amino acids. J lost 8 bases, V lost 4 bases, and 7 bases had no gene match. Per the germline V gene, CDR1 is MNHEY and CDR2 is SVGAGI. The data derive from a study of radiation and T cells in renal cell carcinoma. Study-wide results and caveats: Baseline intratumoral clonotype presence is unknown without pretreatment biopsies.

The chain employs TRBV6-5 and TRBJ1-4; 7 positions agree with TRBD1. The sequence derives from a woman aged 45-59 years with renal cell carcinoma. Specimen: blood, collected from a patient whose treatment included radiotherapy and nephrectomy. The CDR3 loop is CASSSGQSVEKLFF. For the CDR3, the DNA is TGTGCCAGCAGTTCGGGACAGAGTGTAGAAAAACTGTTTTTT.